These 25 T cell receptor beta chains originate from one sample sequenced in a study of neoadjuvant anti-PD-1 for oral cavity cancer. TCRdb keeps only in-frame clones here, not all; method: immunoSEQ multiplex PCR. The sample lists around 18,000 clones; nearly 70% were seen once. The sequencing used PBMCs, collected before nivolumab (anti-PD-1) treatment. These receptors came from a person aged 35-79 years with oral cavity squamous cell carcinoma.

The rearrangement uses TRBV4-1 and TRBJ2-5; 10 bases fit TRBD2. The germline V gene encodes CDR1 MGHRA and CDR2 YSYEKL. The ends lost 0 bases at V and 5 bases at J; junction bases unmatched: 9. The CDR3 runs to 17 residues. The CDR3 region has the DNA TGCGCCAGCAGCCAAGAATCTAGCGGGGGCTCGCGGGAGACCCAGTACTTC. This codes for CASSQESSGGSRETQYF.

The genes are TRBV11-2 and TRBJ1-1; TRBD1 aligns across 9 bases. There are 15 residues in the CDR3. Germline CDR1 reads SGHAT; CDR2 reads FQNNGV. V lost 3 bases, J lost 4 bases, and 6 bases stayed unmatched. CDR3 in DNA: TGTGCCAGCAGCTTGTTAGGACAGGGGACCACTGAAGCTTTCTTT. This encodes CASSLLGQGTTEAFF.

V and J are TRBV7-8 and TRBJ2-7, with TRBD2 identical over 7 bases. This CDR3 comprises 14 residues. Germline CDR1 and CDR2: SGHVS and FQNEAQ. V was pared by 5 bases and J by 4 bases, with 8 bases of the junction left unmatched. CDR3 sequence: CASSPAQRGYEQYF. The CDR3, as DNA: TGTGCCAGCAGCCCCGCCCAGCGGGGTTACGAGCAGTACTTC. Using reference TRBV7-8 and TRBJ2-7 for the parts outside the CDR3, the full variable domain is GAGVSQSPRYKVAKRGQDVALRCDPISGHVSLFWYQQALGQGPEFLTYFQNEAQLDKSGLPSDRFFAERPEGSVSTLKIQRTQQEDSAVYLCASSPAQRGYEQYFGPGTRLTVT.

This chain joins TRBV29-1 and TRBJ2-3, with 16 bases identical to TRBD2. Germline CDR1 reads SQVTM; CDR2 reads ANQGSEA. V shed 6 bases, J shed 2 bases, and the junction held 11 bases outside the gene matches. The CDR3 has 18 residues. CDR3 DNA: TGCAGCGTCGCCGGGACTAGCGGGAGGGGGGGCCTCACAGATACGCAGTATTTT. It specifies CSVAGTSGRGGLTDTQYF.

The V and J genes are TRBV2 and TRBJ2-1; a possible D gene is TRBD2 (6 bases). CDR1 is SNHLY, CDR2 FYNNEI, per germline. This CDR3 contains 15 residues. V gave up 3 bases and J gave up 9 bases, with 18 bases separating them. The CDR3 bases are TGTGCCAGCAGTGATAGGGACTCGAAACGGGGTGAGCAGTTCTTC. Translated, it gives CASSDRDSKRGEQFF.

The chain links TRBV5-1 to TRBJ1-2; perhaps TRBD1 as D (6 bases). The V gene's germline CDR1 is SGHRS and CDR2 YFSETQ. There are 13 residues in the CDR3. V lost 4 bases to trimming and J lost 8 bases, with 15 bases between them. DNA for the CDR3: TGCGCCAGCAGCCGGACAGCCGTGGGGGGCTACACCTTC. Translation gives CASSRTAVGGYTF.

The chain combines TRBV5-1 with TRBJ1-2; D gene ambiguous. CDR1 is SGHRS, CDR2 YFSETQ, per germline. V lost 0 bases and J lost 4, with 7 bases in between. This CDR3 contains 13 residues. As DNA, the CDR3 is TGCGCCAGCAGCTTGGAGGGTCCCTATGGCTACACCTTC. It codes for CASSLEGPYGYTF.

This clone was picked up a small number of times. The chain combines TRBV19 with TRBJ2-1; 8 positions match TRBD2. This CDR3 region has 17 residues. Per the germline V gene, CDR1 is LNHDA and CDR2 is SQIVND (reference sequence). The V and J ends lost 1 base and 6 bases, in that order; junction bases with no gene match: 11. CDR3 loop: CASSIGRGADAGNEQFF. CDR3 DNA sequence: TGTGCCAGTAGTATAGGGCGGGGGGCGGACGCCGGCAATGAGCAGTTCTTC.

The chain joins TRBV25-1 to TRBJ2-7; TRBD2 agrees at 8 bases. The V segment lost 4 bases and the J segment 6 bases; nucleotides outside the gene matches: 8. The CDR3 has 14 residues. Looked up from germline, CDR1 is MGHDK and CDR2 is SYGVNS. The CDR3 loop reads CASSGKAGVSEQYF. CDR3 nucleotides: TGTGCCAGCAGTGGTAAAGCGGGAGTTAGCGAGCAGTACTTC.

The gene calls are TRBV19 and TRBJ2-2, with D perhaps matching TRBD2 (7 bases). Germline V gives CDR1 LNHDA, CDR2 SQIVND (reference sequence). The CDR3 contains 15 residues. V lost 9 bases, J lost 3 bases, and 17 bases lay in between. The CDR3 DNA follows: TGTGCCAGCCACGGGGGGCTAACGGACACCGGGGAGCTGTTTTTT. Its translation is CASHGGLTDTGELFF.

The table lists this clone with a count of one. The chain couples TRBV10-3 to TRBJ2-1, with 14 bases matching TRBD2. The junction had 13 bases not matched to a gene; V was cut back by 10 bases and J by 2 bases. The CDR3 length is 18 residues. Germline V gene data show CDR1 as ENHRY and CDR2 as SYGVKD. This CDR3 reads CATNSPGLAGVAYNEQFF. DNA of the CDR3: TGTGCCACCAATTCCCCGGGACTAGCGGGAGTAGCCTACAATGAGCAGTTCTTC.

J is TRBJ2-2 and V is TRBV9; 7 positions match TRBD2. Germline-derived CDR1 and CDR2 are SGDLS and YYNGEE. This CDR3 spans 19 amino acids. With 4 bases clipped from V and 0 bases from J, the junction kept 15 bases outside the gene matches. CDR3 region: CASSPRDSGFHANTGELFF. The CDR3 nucleotides are TGTGCCAGCAGCCCCCGGGATAGCGGGTTCCACGCGAACACCGGGGAGCTGTTTTTT.

The rearrangement links TRBV7-9 to TRBJ1-1, with TRBD1 identical over 8 bases. Germline CDR1 reads SEHNR; CDR2 reads FQNEAQ (reference sequence). J was trimmed by 0 bases and V by 4 bases; bases with no gene match: 4. The CDR3 loop spans 15 amino acids. The CDR3 sequence is CASSSRDRMNTEAFF. CDR3 DNA: TGTGCCAGCAGCTCGCGGGACAGGATGAACACTGAAGCTTTCTTT. The full variable domain, rest sourced from reference TRBV7-9 and TRBJ1-1, is DTGVSQNPRHKITKRGQNVTFRCDPISEHNRLYWYRQTLGQGPEFLTYFQNEAQLEKSRLLSDRFSAERPKGSFSTLEIQRTEQGDSAMYLCASSSRDRMNTEAFFGQGTRLTVV.

The V call is TRBV30, the J call TRBJ1-2; D is unresolved. CDR3 length: 13 amino acids. Germline V gene lookup returns CDR1 GTSNPN and CDR2 SVGIG (reference sequence). V lost 1 base to trimming and J lost 6 bases, with 12 bases between them. The CDR3 DNA reads as TGTGCCTGGAGTGCCTCCGCTGCAAATGGCTACACCTTC. The encoded protein is CAWSASAANGYTF.

The CDR3 loop reads CASSEVWTGPQNIQYF. As DNA, the CDR3 is TGTGCCAGCAGTGAAGTATGGACAGGGCCCCAAAACATTCAGTACTTC. The chain uses TRBV6-1 and TRBJ2-4; 8 bases agree with TRBD1. The germline gives CDR1 MNHNS, CDR2 SASEGT. The CDR3 is made up of 16 amino acids. Losses at the gene ends were 1 base for V and 5 bases for J; bases not matched to a gene: 7.

This clone was found a few times. CDR3 residues: CASSVGNRGQGFGYTF. For the CDR3, the DNA is TGTGCCAGCAGCGTGGGGAACAGGGGGCAGGGTTTCGGCTACACCTTC. The J gene is TRBJ1-2, the V gene TRBV5-6, with 9 positions matching TRBD1. This CDR3 comprises 16 residues. The trim removed 4 bases at V and 8 bases at J, leaving 15 bases unmatched. Germline loops: CDR1 SGHDT, CDR2 YYEEEE.

This clone showed up just once. The rearrangement links TRBV29-1 to TRBJ2-1; weak D call: TRBD2 (6 bases). V was trimmed by 4 bases and J by 9 bases, leaving 28 bases between them. CDR1 SQVTM and CDR2 ANQGSEA come from the germline V gene. The CDR3 covers 17 residues. CDR3 residues: CSVVFGSVVIGVGEQFF. As DNA, the CDR3 is TGCAGCGTTGTGTTCGGGAGTGTCGTTATAGGTGTGGGTGAGCAGTTCTTC.

The chain is built from TRBV29-1 and TRBJ2-2; D is unclear. Trimming removed 7 bases at V and 0 bases at J, with 6 bases between. The CDR3 is made up of 12 amino acids. Germline-derived CDR1 and CDR2 are SQVTM and ANQGSEA. This CDR3 is CSASPNTGELFF. For the CDR3, the DNA is TGCAGCGCCAGCCCGAACACCGGGGAGCTGTTTTTT.

J is TRBJ2-4 and V is TRBV30; D is uncertain. This CDR3 region has 12 residues. Trimming removed 3 bases from V and 7 bases from J, with 10 bases in between. Germline V gene sequence: CDR1 GTSNPN, CDR2 SVGIG (reference sequence). The CDR3 DNA reads as TGTGCCTGGAGACCCCTCGGGAACATTCAGTACTTC. Translating gives CAWRPLGNIQYF.

The rearrangement joins TRBV5-4 to TRBJ1-1; no definite D call. Germline V gene lookup returns CDR1 SGHNT and CDR2 YYREEE (reference sequence). V was trimmed by 2 bases and J by 1 base, leaving 12 bases between them. The length of the CDR3 is 15 residues. The CDR3 sequence: CASSFSVGGNTEAFF. The CDR3 DNA sequence: TGTGCCAGCAGCTTCTCTGTCGGAGGGAACACTGAAGCTTTCTTT.

The rearrangement joins TRBV30 to TRBJ2-6; D is unclear. Germline V lookup: CDR1 GTSNPN, CDR2 SVGIG (reference sequence). The CDR3 sequence is 14 residues long. Trimming removed 3 bases from V and 0 bases from J, with 6 bases in between. CDR3 DNA: TGTGCCTGGAGCTTTAGCTCTGGGGCCAACGTCCTGACTTTC. Its protein product is CAWSFSSGANVLTF.

The rearrangement links TRBV29-1 to TRBJ2-2; 13 nucleotides line up with TRBD2. This CDR3 has 16 residues. Trimming took 7 bases from V and 3 from J; bases not matched to a gene: 8. In germline, CDR1 is SQVTM, CDR2 ANQGSEA. The CDR3 DNA is TGCAGCGCTCAACAGGGACTAGCGGGATACACCGGGGAGCTGTTTTTT. Translating it yields CSAQQGLAGYTGELFF.

J is TRBJ1-1 and V is TRBV27; tentatively, D is TRBD1 (6 bases). The V and J ends lost 2 bases and 1 base respectively, with 20 bases between them. Germline loops: CDR1 MNHEY, CDR2 SMNVEV (reference sequence). The CDR3 covers 18 residues. CDR3 region: CASSLRSEPRQANTEAFF. The CDR3 coding sequence is TGTGCCAGCAGTTTAAGGTCCGAGCCCAGACAGGCGAACACTGAAGCTTTCTTT.

This chain links TRBV27 with TRBJ1-4; the match to TRBD1 covers 7 bases. V lost 0 bases, J lost 8 bases, and 0 bases stayed unmatched. This CDR3 has 13 residues. From germline, CDR1 is MNHEY and CDR2 SMNVEV (reference sequence). For the CDR3, the DNA is TGTGCCAGCAGTTTATCCAGGGGGGAAAAACTGTTTTTT. It codes for CASSLSRGEKLFF.

The chain recombines TRBV25-1 with TRBJ2-5; TRBD2 agrees at 8 bases. Unmatched junction bases numbered 3, after V lost 2 bases and J lost 1 base. Germline loops: CDR1 MGHDK, CDR2 SYGVNS. This CDR3 is 15 amino acids long. CDR3 loop: CASSEDAGGQETQYF. The CDR3 coding sequence is TGTGCCAGCAGTGAAGATGCGGGAGGCCAAGAGACCCAGTACTTC.